These T cell receptor beta chains were read from a single sample in a study of cytomegalovirus exposure and HLA in healthy donors. Assay: immunoSEQ multiplex PCR; the TCRdb copy retains only in-frame clones and omits some. The repertoire has some 200,000 clones, over 80% of them found once; the top ten carry about 0.77%. The sample taken for sequencing was PBMCs. The origin of the receptors is a boy aged 2 to 10 in good health and CMV-seronegative. The CDR3 runs from the conserved cysteine through the conserved F or W. D genes are given only for firm matches. Clone sizes are given selectively: once, few, many, or a class where the clone is expanded.

v_call: TRBV6-1; j_call: TRBJ1-2; clone_size: NA; d_call: TRBD1; cdr3_length: 14; cdr3_nt: TGTGCCAGCAGCCGGGACAGGGGCCTCTATGGCTACACCTTC; cdr3_aa: CASSRDRGLYGYTF
v_call: TRBV25-1; j_call: TRBJ1-2; clone_size: NA; d_call: TRBD1; cdr3_length: 15; cdr3_nt: TGTGCCAGCAGTGACGGTAACAGGGGACTGGGAGGCTACACCTTC; cdr3_aa: CASSDGNRGLGGYTF
v_call: TRBV19; j_call: TRBJ1-1; clone_size: NA; d_call: TRBD1; cdr3_length: 16; cdr3_nt: TGTGCCAGTAGTCGGGACAGGGAAAAAAGAAACACTGAAGCTTTCTTT; cdr3_aa: CASSRDREKRNTEAFF
v_call: TRBV9; j_call: TRBJ2-5; clone_size: once; d_call: TRBD1; cdr3_length: 14; cdr3_nt: TGTGCCAGCAGCGTAGGGGGACAGTGGGAGACCCAGTACTTC; cdr3_aa: CASSVGGQWETQYF
v_call: TRBV25-1; j_call: TRBJ2-3; clone_size: NA; d_call: TRBD1; cdr3_length: 17; cdr3_nt: TGTGCCAGCAGTGAATATCCTGGACAGGCTAGCACAGATACGCAGTATTTT; cdr3_aa: CASSEYPGQASTDTQYF
v_call: TRBV2; j_call: TRBJ2-2; clone_size: NA; d_call: NA; cdr3_length: 15; cdr3_nt: TGTGCCAGCAGTGAAGGATGGGAGAGCACCGGGGAGCTGTTTTTT; cdr3_aa: CASSEGWESTGELFF
v_call: TRBV6-1; j_call: TRBJ2-1; clone_size: once; d_call: NA; cdr3_length: 12; cdr3_nt: TGTGCCAGCAGTGGGCTGTACAATGAGCAGTTCTTC; cdr3_aa: CASSGLYNEQFF
v_call: TRBV5-8; j_call: TRBJ2-1; clone_size: NA; d_call: TRBD2; cdr3_length: 16; cdr3_nt: TGTGCCAGCAGCTTGGGACTAGCGGGGGGTTACAATGAGCAGTTCTTC; cdr3_aa: CASSLGLAGGYNEQFF
v_call: TRBV20-1; j_call: TRBJ2-7; clone_size: NA; d_call: NA; cdr3_length: 11; cdr3_nt: TGCAGTGCTAGAGGGCCCTACGAGCAGTACTTC; cdr3_aa: CSARGPYEQYF
v_call: TRBV15; j_call: TRBJ2-4; clone_size: NA; d_call: TRBD2; cdr3_length: 16; cdr3_nt: TGTGCCACCAGCAGAGTGTTGGGACTAGCGGGTGACATTCAGTACTTC; cdr3_aa: CATSRVLGLAGDIQYF
v_call: TRBV5-6; j_call: TRBJ1-2; clone_size: NA; d_call: TRBD1; cdr3_length: 16; cdr3_nt: TGTGCCAGTCGATGGACAGGGGAAGTCTCTAACTATGGCTACACCTTC; cdr3_aa: CASRWTGEVSNYGYTF
v_call: TRBV6-5; j_call: TRBJ2-7; clone_size: NA; d_call: TRBD1; cdr3_length: 15; cdr3_nt: TGTGCCAGCAGTTACAGGCCAGGGGGTACCTACGAGCAGTACTTC; cdr3_aa: CASSYRPGGTYEQYF
v_call: TRBV11-2; j_call: TRBJ2-5; clone_size: NA; d_call: TRBD2; cdr3_length: 14; cdr3_nt: TGTGCCAGCAGCCGGACTAGCGGGGGAGAGACCCAGTACTTC; cdr3_aa: CASSRTSGGETQYF
v_call: TRBV13; j_call: TRBJ2-1; clone_size: NA; d_call: TRBD2; cdr3_length: 15; cdr3_nt: TGTGCCAGCAGCTCGGGACTAGCGGGGGACAATGAGCAGTTCTTC; cdr3_aa: CASSSGLAGDNEQFF
v_call: TRBV19; j_call: TRBJ2-3; clone_size: NA; d_call: TRBD1; cdr3_length: 16; cdr3_nt: TGTGCCAGTAGTATAAGGGACAGGGGGCTTGCAGATACGCAGTATTTT; cdr3_aa: CASSIRDRGLADTQYF
v_call: TRBV6-5; j_call: TRBJ1-1; clone_size: NA; d_call: NA; cdr3_length: 13; cdr3_nt: TGTGCCAGCAGTATCAACATGAACACTGAAGCTTTCTTT; cdr3_aa: CASSINMNTEAFF
v_call: TRBV13; j_call: TRBJ2-7; clone_size: NA; d_call: TRBD2; cdr3_length: 14; cdr3_nt: TGTGCCAGCAGCCAAGCGGGAAATTTAGGCGAGCAGTACTTC; cdr3_aa: CASSQAGNLGEQYF
v_call: TRBV7-9; j_call: TRBJ1-2; clone_size: NA; d_call: NA; cdr3_length: 13; cdr3_nt: TGTGCCAGCAGCCTGGGAGGGGAAAGTGGCTACACCTTC; cdr3_aa: CASSLGGESGYTF
v_call: TRBV6-5; j_call: TRBJ2-7; clone_size: NA; d_call: NA; cdr3_length: 16; cdr3_nt: TGTGCCAGCAGTTACTCGTTCGGTGAAACCGCGGTGGGGCAGTACTTC; cdr3_aa: CASSYSFGETAVGQYF
v_call: TRBV5-1; j_call: TRBJ1-1; clone_size: NA; d_call: NA; cdr3_length: 13; cdr3_nt: TGCGCCAGCAGCTCCTCCGGGTACACTGAAGCTTTCTTT; cdr3_aa: CASSSSGYTEAFF
v_call: TRBV13; j_call: TRBJ2-7; clone_size: NA; d_call: TRBD2; cdr3_length: 15; cdr3_nt: TGTGCCAGCAGCCCGGTGGGACTAGCGGGAGTCGAGCAGTACTTC; cdr3_aa: CASSPVGLAGVEQYF
v_call: TRBV6-5; j_call: TRBJ1-1; clone_size: NA; d_call: TRBD1; cdr3_length: 14; cdr3_nt: TGTGCCAGCAGTCAAACAGGGGGCAACACTGAAGCTTTCTTT; cdr3_aa: CASSQTGGNTEAFF
v_call: TRBV11-2; j_call: TRBJ1-4; clone_size: NA; d_call: TRBD1; cdr3_length: 15; cdr3_nt: TGTGCCAGCAGCTCGGACAGGGCGGTAGGGGAAAAACTGTTTTTT; cdr3_aa: CASSSDRAVGEKLFF
v_call: TRBV10-2; j_call: TRBJ2-1; clone_size: NA; d_call: NA; cdr3_length: 15; cdr3_nt: TGCGCCAGCAGTGAGAGGGGGAGCCCCTACAATGAGCAGTTCTTC; cdr3_aa: CASSERGSPYNEQFF
v_call: TRBV6-5; j_call: TRBJ1-1; clone_size: NA; d_call: TRBD1; cdr3_length: 13; cdr3_nt: TGTGCCAGCAGTCCGGACAGGGAGACTGAAGCTTTCTTT; cdr3_aa: CASSPDRETEAFF
v_call: TRBV7-3; j_call: TRBJ2-1; clone_size: NA; d_call: NA; cdr3_length: 17; cdr3_nt: TGTGCCAGCAGCTTAACGGGCCAGGGGTCGGGCCACAATGAGCAGTTCTTC; cdr3_aa: CASSLTGQGSGHNEQFF
v_call: TRBV6-5; j_call: TRBJ2-2; clone_size: NA; d_call: NA; cdr3_length: 15; cdr3_nt: TGTGCCAGCAGCCTATTCGGGGGGCGGGCCGGGGAGCTGTTTTTT; cdr3_aa: CASSLFGGRAGELFF
v_call: TRBV6-6; j_call: TRBJ2-7; clone_size: NA; d_call: NA; cdr3_length: 15; cdr3_nt: TGTGCCAGCAGGCCAAAGGAAGGGGGACCGTACGAGCAGTACTTC; cdr3_aa: CASRPKEGGPYEQYF
v_call: TRBV11-1; j_call: TRBJ2-7; clone_size: NA; d_call: TRBD2; cdr3_length: 14; cdr3_nt: TGTGCCAGCAGTCCCGGGACTAGCGGGTACGAGCAGTACTTC; cdr3_aa: CASSPGTSGYEQYF
v_call: TRBV29-1; j_call: TRBJ2-3; clone_size: NA; d_call: TRBD2; cdr3_length: 14; cdr3_nt: TGCAGCGTTCGGACTAGCGGAAGCACAGATACGCAGTATTTT; cdr3_aa: CSVRTSGSTDTQYF
v_call: TRBV6-1; j_call: TRBJ2-1; clone_size: NA; d_call: NA; cdr3_length: 13; cdr3_nt: TGTGCCAGCAGTGGGACTAAACCCCATGAGCAGTTCTTC; cdr3_aa: CASSGTKPHEQFF
v_call: TRBV19; j_call: TRBJ1-1; clone_size: NA; d_call: NA; cdr3_length: 14; cdr3_nt: TGTGCCAGTGGGATCGGGACATCCCGTTTGGAAGCTTTCTTT; cdr3_aa: CASGIGTSRLEAFF
v_call: TRBV6-6; j_call: TRBJ2-1; clone_size: NA; d_call: NA; cdr3_length: 15; cdr3_nt: TGTGCCAGCAGTTATCCGGGACTGGGAGCCAATGAGCAGTTCTTC; cdr3_aa: CASSYPGLGANEQFF
v_call: TRBV19; j_call: TRBJ2-5; clone_size: NA; d_call: NA; cdr3_length: 13; cdr3_nt: TGTGCCACTAGGACGAGGGGGCAAGAGACCCAGTACTTC; cdr3_aa: CATRTRGQETQYF
v_call: TRBV2; j_call: TRBJ2-7; clone_size: NA; d_call: NA; cdr3_length: 17; cdr3_nt: TGTGCCAGCAGTAAAAATGTACTAGCTAACCCGGTTAGTCGGCAGTACTTC; cdr3_aa: CASSKNVLANPVSRQYF
v_call: TRBV6-5; j_call: TRBJ2-1; clone_size: once; d_call: TRBD2; cdr3_length: 16; cdr3_nt: TGTGCCAGCAGTTCCCCACTAGCGCTAACCTACAATGAGCAGTTCTTC; cdr3_aa: CASSSPLALTYNEQFF
v_call: TRBV4-1; j_call: TRBJ1-3; clone_size: NA; d_call: TRBD1; cdr3_length: 17; cdr3_nt: TGCGCCAGCAGCCAAGGGGACCCGACAGGGACTGGAAACACCATATATTTT; cdr3_aa: CASSQGDPTGTGNTIYF
v_call: TRBV27; j_call: TRBJ2-2; clone_size: NA; d_call: TRBD1; cdr3_length: 18; cdr3_nt: TGTGCCAGCAGTTTCGGACAGGGTCAAAAGGGGGGCACCGGGGAGCTGTTTTTT; cdr3_aa: CASSFGQGQKGGTGELFF
v_call: TRBV6-5; j_call: TRBJ1-4; clone_size: NA; d_call: TRBD1; cdr3_length: 15; cdr3_nt: TGTGCCAGCAGGCCCCGACAGGGCGTTAATGAAAAACTGTTTTTT; cdr3_aa: CASRPRQGVNEKLFF
v_call: TRBV2; j_call: TRBJ2-7; clone_size: NA; d_call: NA; cdr3_length: 12; cdr3_nt: TGTGCCAGCAGTGACAACTCCTACGAGCAGTACTTC; cdr3_aa: CASSDNSYEQYF